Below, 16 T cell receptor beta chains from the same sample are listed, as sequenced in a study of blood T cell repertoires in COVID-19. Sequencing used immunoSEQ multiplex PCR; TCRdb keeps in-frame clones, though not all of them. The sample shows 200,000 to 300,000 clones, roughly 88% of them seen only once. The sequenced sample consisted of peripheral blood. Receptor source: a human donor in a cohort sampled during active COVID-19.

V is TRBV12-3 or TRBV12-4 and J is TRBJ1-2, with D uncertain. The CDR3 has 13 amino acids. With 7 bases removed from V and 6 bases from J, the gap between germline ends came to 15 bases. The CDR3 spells CASKAWELNGYTF. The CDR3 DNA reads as TGTGCCAGCAAAGCCTGGGAGCTGAATGGCTACACCTTC.

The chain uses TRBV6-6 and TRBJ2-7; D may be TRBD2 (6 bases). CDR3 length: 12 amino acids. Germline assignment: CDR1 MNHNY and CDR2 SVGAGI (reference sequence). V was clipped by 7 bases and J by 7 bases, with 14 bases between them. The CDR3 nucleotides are TGTGCCAGCAAAGGGAGGTCATGGGAGCAGTACTTC. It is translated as CASKGRSWEQYF.

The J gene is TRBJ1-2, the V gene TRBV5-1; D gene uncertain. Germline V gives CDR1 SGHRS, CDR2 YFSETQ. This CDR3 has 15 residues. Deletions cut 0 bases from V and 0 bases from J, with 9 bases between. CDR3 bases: TGCGCCAGCAGCTTGGGAGGGAGCACTAACTATGGCTACACCTTC. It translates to CASSLGGSTNYGYTF.

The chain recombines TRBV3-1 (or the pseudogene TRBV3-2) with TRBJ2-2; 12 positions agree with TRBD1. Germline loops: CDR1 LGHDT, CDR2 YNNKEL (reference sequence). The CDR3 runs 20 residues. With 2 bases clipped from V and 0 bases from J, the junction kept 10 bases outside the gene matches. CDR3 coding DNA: TGTGCCAGCAGCCAAAGGGGTGGGACAGGGGGCGAGGCGAACACCGGGGAGCTGTTTTTT. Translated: CASSQRGGTGGEANTGELFF.

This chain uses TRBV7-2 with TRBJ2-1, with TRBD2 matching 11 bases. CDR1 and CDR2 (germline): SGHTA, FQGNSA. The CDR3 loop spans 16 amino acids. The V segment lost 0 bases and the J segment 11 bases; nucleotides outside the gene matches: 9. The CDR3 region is CASSLAPTSGVLKQFF. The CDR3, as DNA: TGTGCCAGCAGCTTAGCGCCGACTAGCGGGGTTCTCAAGCAGTTCTTC. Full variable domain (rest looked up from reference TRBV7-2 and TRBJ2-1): GAGVSQSPSNKVTEKGKDVELRCDPISGHTALYWYRQSLGQGLEFLIYFQGNSAPDKSGLPSDRFSAERTGGSVSTLTIQRTQQEDSAVYLCASSLAPTSGVLKQFFGPGTRLTVL.

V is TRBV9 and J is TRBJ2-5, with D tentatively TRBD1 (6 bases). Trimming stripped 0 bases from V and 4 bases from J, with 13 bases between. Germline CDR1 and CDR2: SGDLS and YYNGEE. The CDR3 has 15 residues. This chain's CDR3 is CASSVAKGVGETQYF. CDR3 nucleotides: TGTGCCAGCAGCGTAGCTAAGGGGGTAGGAGAGACCCAGTACTTC.

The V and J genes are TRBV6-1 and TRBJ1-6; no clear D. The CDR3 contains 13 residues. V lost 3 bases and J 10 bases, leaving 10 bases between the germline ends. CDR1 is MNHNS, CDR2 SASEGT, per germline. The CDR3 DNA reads TGTGCCAGCAGTGAGGACTCAAGCTCACCCCTCCACTTT. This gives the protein CASSEDSSSPLHF.

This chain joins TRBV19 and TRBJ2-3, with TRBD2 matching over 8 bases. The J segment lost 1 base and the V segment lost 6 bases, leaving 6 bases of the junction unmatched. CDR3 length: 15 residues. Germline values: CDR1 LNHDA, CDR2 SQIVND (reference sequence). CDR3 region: CASSPSREGTDTQYF. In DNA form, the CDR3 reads TGTGCCAGTAGCCCCTCGCGGGAGGGCACAGATACGCAGTATTTT.

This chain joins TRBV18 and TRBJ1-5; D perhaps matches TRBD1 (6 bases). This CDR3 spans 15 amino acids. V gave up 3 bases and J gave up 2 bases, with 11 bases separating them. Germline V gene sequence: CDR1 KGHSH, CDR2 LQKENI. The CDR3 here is CASSPGTIGNQPQHF. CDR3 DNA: TGTGCCAGCTCACCCGGGACAATCGGCAATCAGCCCCAGCATTTT.

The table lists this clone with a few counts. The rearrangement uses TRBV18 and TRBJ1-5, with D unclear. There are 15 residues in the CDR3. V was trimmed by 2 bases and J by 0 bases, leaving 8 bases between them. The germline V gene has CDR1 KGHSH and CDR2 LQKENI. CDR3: CASSPTGYSNQPQHF. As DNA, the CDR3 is TGTGCCAGCTCACCAACGGGTTATAGCAATCAGCCCCAGCATTTT.

CDR3 protein: CASSQERWRPNTEAFF. CDR3 DNA: TGTGCCAGCAGCCAAGAGAGGTGGAGGCCGAACACTGAAGCTTTCTTT. This chain connects TRBV3-1 (or the pseudogene TRBV3-2) to TRBJ1-1, with unresolved D. CDR3 size: 16 residues. The V and J ends lost 0 bases and 1 base respectively, with 12 bases between them. Germline-derived CDR1 and CDR2 are LGHDT and YNNKEL (reference sequence).

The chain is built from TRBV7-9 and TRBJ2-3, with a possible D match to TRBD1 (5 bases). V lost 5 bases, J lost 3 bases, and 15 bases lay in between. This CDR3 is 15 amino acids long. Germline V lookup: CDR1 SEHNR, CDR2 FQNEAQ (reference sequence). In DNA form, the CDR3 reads TGTGCCAGCAGCACCAGACAGTTTTGGACAGATACGCAGTATTTT. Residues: CASSTRQFWTDTQYF.

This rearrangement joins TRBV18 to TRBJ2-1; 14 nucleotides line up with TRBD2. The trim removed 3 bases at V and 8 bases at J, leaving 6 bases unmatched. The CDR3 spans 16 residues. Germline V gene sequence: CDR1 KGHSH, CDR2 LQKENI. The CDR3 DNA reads TGTGCCAGCTCACCGGGACTAGCGGGAGTAGGCTATGAGCAGTTCTTC. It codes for CASSPGLAGVGYEQFF.

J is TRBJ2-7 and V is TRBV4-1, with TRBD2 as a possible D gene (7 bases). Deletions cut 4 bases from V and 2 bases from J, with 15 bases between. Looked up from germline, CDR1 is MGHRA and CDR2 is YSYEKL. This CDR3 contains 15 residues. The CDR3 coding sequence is TGCGCCAGCAGCCCCAGTCCCGGGGGGCCCTACGAGCAGTACTTC. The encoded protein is CASSPSPGGPYEQYF.

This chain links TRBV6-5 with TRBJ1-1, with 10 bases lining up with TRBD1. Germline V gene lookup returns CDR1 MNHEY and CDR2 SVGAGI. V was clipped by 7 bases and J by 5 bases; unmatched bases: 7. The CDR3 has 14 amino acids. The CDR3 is CASIDRGRGTEAFF. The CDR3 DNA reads TGTGCCAGCATCGACAGGGGGCGAGGGACTGAAGCTTTCTTT.

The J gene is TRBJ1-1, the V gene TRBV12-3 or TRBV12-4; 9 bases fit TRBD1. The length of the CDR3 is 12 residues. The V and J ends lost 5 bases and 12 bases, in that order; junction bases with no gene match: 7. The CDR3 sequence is CASSLDRGAPFF. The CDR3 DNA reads TGTGCCAGCAGTCTGGACAGGGGAGCACCTTTCTTT.